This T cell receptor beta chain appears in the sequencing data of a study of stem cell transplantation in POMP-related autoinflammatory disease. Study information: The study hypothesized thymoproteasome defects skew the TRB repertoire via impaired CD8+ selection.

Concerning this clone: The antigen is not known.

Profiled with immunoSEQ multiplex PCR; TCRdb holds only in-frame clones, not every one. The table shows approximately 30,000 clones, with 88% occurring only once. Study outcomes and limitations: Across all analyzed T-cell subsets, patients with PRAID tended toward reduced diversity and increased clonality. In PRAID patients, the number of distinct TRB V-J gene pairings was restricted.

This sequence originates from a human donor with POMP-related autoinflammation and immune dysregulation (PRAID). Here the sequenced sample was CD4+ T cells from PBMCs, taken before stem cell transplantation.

CDR3 nucleotide sequence: TGCAGCGCCGGCCGACAGGGGTCCGCCTACGAGCAGTACTTC. Translation: CSAGRQGSAYEQYF. This chain joins TRBV29-1 and TRBJ2-7; 8 nucleotides agree with TRBD1. This CDR3 has 14 residues. CDR1 and CDR2 (germline): SQVTM, ANQGSEA. With 7 bases clipped from V and 2 bases from J, the junction kept 10 bases outside the gene matches.